These 20 T cell receptor beta chains share one sample of origin, sequenced in a study of T cells in tumors after PD-1 blockade (dated by TCRdb to between 2017 and 2020). The method behind the library was the immunoSEQ multiplex PCR assay. Here the immuneACCESS table is served through TCRdb, limited to in-frame sequences with V and J called. Missing clones are a known gap in these copies; in checked studies unresolved V genes cover under half, and the rest lacks a known reason. Within this sample are over 60,000 clones, with roughly 70% of them counted one time only. The ten largest clonotypes hold approximately 4.5% of the sample. This specimen's time point label, per the study, means: after anti-PD-1 therapy. The sample in question was PBMCs, obtained after anti-PD-1 treatment. These receptors were taken from a human donor with basal cell carcinoma.

This chain connects TRBV28 to TRBJ1-2; TRBD1 matches at 11 bases. The V gene end was trimmed by 5 bases and the J gene end by 4 bases; junction bases not matched to a gene: 27. Germline CDR1 MDHEN, CDR2 SYDVKM. The CDR3 runs 22 residues. CDR3 coding DNA: TGTGCCAGCAGTCAACCAACCACCCCCATAGGACAGGGGGCGCCTGGAGTCTATGGCTACACCTTC. It encodes CASSQPTTPIGQGAPGVYGYTF.

The gene calls are TRBV4-1 and TRBJ2-5, with 7 bases lining up with TRBD2. Trimming removed 3 bases from V and 5 bases from J; junction bases left unmatched: 12. CDR1 and CDR2 (germline): MGHRA, YSYEKL. This CDR3 has 16 residues. The CDR3 bases are TGCGCCAGCAGCCATCCCCCGACTCGGGAGGAGGAGACCCAGTACTTC. It is translated as CASSHPPTREEETQYF.

This clone was observed once. J is TRBJ2-3 and V is TRBV5-8; TRBD1 might be the D (6 bases). This CDR3 is built from 15 residues. The V gene lost 0 bases and the J gene lost 2 bases, with 10 bases spanning the gap. Germline-derived CDR1 and CDR2 are SGHTS and YDEGEE. CDR3 amino acids: CASSLGGPHTDTQYF. The CDR3 bases are TGTGCCAGCAGCTTGGGGGGGCCCCACACAGATACGCAGTATTTT. Supplemented by reference TRBV5-8 and TRBJ2-3, the full variable domain reads EAGVTQSPTHLIKTRGQQATLRCSPISGHTSVYWYQQALGLGLQFLLWYDEGEERNRGNFPPRFSGRQFPNYSSELNVNALELEDSALYLCASSLGGPHTDTQYFGPGTRLTVL.

This sequence joins TRBV11-3 and TRBJ2-7; 8 bases line up with TRBD1. CDR3 length: 18 residues. Per germline, CDR1 SGHNT and CDR2 YENEEA. The V gene end was trimmed by 1 base and the J gene end by 2 bases; junction bases not matched to a gene: 13. CDR3 region: CASSLGDRYGYGPYEQYF. CDR3 nucleotide sequence: TGTGCCAGCAGCTTAGGGGACAGGTATGGATATGGCCCCTACGAGCAGTACTTC. The full variable domain, in which reference TRBV11-3 and TRBJ2-7 provide the parts outside the CDR3, is EAGVVQSPRYKIIEKKQPVAFWCNPISGHNTLYWYLQNLGQGPELLIRYENEEAVDDSQLPKDRFSAERLKGVDSTLKIQPAELGDSAVYLCASSLGDRYGYGPYEQYFGPGTRLTVT.

DNA for the CDR3: TGTGCCAGCTCACCAGGGGGGTCGGTCGCTTTCTTT. Its translation is CASSPGGSVAFF. The chain is built from TRBV18 and TRBJ1-1, with D possibly TRBD1 on 5 matching bases. Germline-derived CDR1 and CDR2 are KGHSH and LQKENI. This CDR3 comprises 12 residues. The V end lost 2 bases, the J end lost 11 bases, and 12 bases lay between the germline ends.

This chain joins TRBV5-6 and TRBJ2-5; 9 bases are shared with TRBD2. CDR1 is SGHDT and CDR2 is YYEEEE in the germline V gene. After removal of 4 bases from V and 5 bases from J, the junction contained 12 bases not matched to a gene. This CDR3 region has 16 residues. In nucleotides, the CDR3 is TGTGCCAGCAGCCTGTCTGGGAGCGGGGGGCAGGAGACCCAGTACTTC. As protein: CASSLSGSGGQETQYF.

The chain couples TRBV6-5 to TRBJ1-5; D perhaps matches TRBD1 (5 bases). The CDR3 spans 14 residues. V lost 2 bases, J lost 4 bases, and 9 bases lay in between. CDR1 and CDR2 (germline): MNHEY, SVGAGI. The CDR3 sequence: CASSYRAGNQPQHF. The CDR3 DNA follows: TGTGCCAGCAGTTACCGAGCAGGGAATCAGCCCCAGCATTTT.

The chain couples TRBV5-4 to TRBJ2-2; D tentatively fits TRBD1 or TRBD2 (6 bases each). Trimming stripped 5 bases from V and 7 bases from J, with 15 bases between. The CDR3 spans 14 residues. From germline, CDR1 is SGHNT and CDR2 YYREEE (reference sequence). CDR3: CASSKGGADGELFF. In nucleotides, the CDR3 is TGTGCCAGCAGTAAGGGGGGCGCAGACGGGGAGCTGTTTTTT. Full variable domain (outside the CDR3, taken from reference TRBV5-4 and TRBJ2-2): ETGVTQSPTHLIKTRGQQVTLRCSSQSGHNTVSWYQQALGQGPQFIFQYYREEENGRGNFPPRFSGLQFPNYSSELNVNALELDDSALYLCASSKGGADGELFFGEGSRLTVL.

The genes are TRBV18 and TRBJ2-5, with D unresolved. V lost 2 bases, J lost 5 bases, and 6 bases lay in between. This CDR3 spans 12 amino acids. Germline V gives CDR1 KGHSH, CDR2 LQKENI. CDR3 amino acids: CASSPDVETQYF. As DNA, the CDR3 is TGTGCCAGCTCACCAGACGTTGAGACCCAGTACTTC.

This chain uses TRBV28 with TRBJ2-7; D may be TRBD1 (6 bases). The germline gives CDR1 MDHEN, CDR2 SYDVKM. Trimming cost V 3 bases and J 5 bases, with 14 bases left between them. CDR3 length equals 14 residues. The CDR3 protein is CASSLIQGKNEQYF. The CDR3 DNA reads as TGTGCCAGCAGTTTGATACAGGGAAAGAACGAGCAGTACTTC.

The genes are TRBV6-2 or TRBV6-3 and TRBJ2-5; 10 nucleotides line up with TRBD2. V trimming: 2 bases; J trimming: 5 bases; junction bases outside the gene matches: 5. Germline loops: CDR1 MNHEY, CDR2 SVGEGT. This CDR3 contains 15 residues. In DNA form, the CDR3 reads TGTGCCAGCAGTTACGTTACTAGCGGGGCGGAGACCCAGTACTTC. It codes for CASSYVTSGAETQYF.

This chain links TRBV6-5 with TRBJ1-5; 7 bases map to TRBD1. Losses at the gene ends were 6 bases for V and 3 bases for J; bases not matched to a gene: 5. Germline V gives CDR1 MNHEY, CDR2 SVGAGI. This CDR3 is built from 14 residues. The CDR3 bases are TGTGCCAGCAGCAGGGGGTATGACAATCAGCCCCAGCATTTT. Translation: CASSRGYDNQPQHF.

This chain connects TRBV6-1 to TRBJ2-7, with 9 nucleotides matching TRBD2. V was clipped by 1 base and J by 2 bases; unmatched bases: 12. CDR3 size: 18 residues. Germline V gives CDR1 MNHNS, CDR2 SASEGT. CDR3 nucleotides: TGTGCCAGCAGTGAAGAGAGTCCCGGGACTAGCAATCCCTACGAGCAGTACTTC. As protein: CASSEESPGTSNPYEQYF.

The rearrangement joins TRBV29-1 to TRBJ2-5; 11 positions agree with TRBD1. V shed 3 bases, J shed 6 bases, and the junction held 3 bases outside the gene matches. There are 13 residues in the CDR3. Germline CDR1 is SQVTM and CDR2 is ANQGSEA. Here the CDR3 DNA reads TGCAGCGTTGAGGGACAGGGGGTTAAGACCCAGTACTTC. It encodes CSVEGQGVKTQYF.

About this clone: The same CDR3 is also encoded by other DNA sequences in this sample. The V call is TRBV29-1, the J call TRBJ1-2; 7 positions match TRBD1. The CDR3 covers 13 residues. The ends lost 3 bases at V and 5 bases at J; junction bases unmatched: 6. The V gene's germline CDR1 is SQVTM and CDR2 ANQGSEA. The CDR3 spells CSVDPDRVYGYTF. CDR3 DNA: TGCAGCGTTGATCCAGACAGGGTTTATGGCTACACCTTC.

The chain uses TRBV5-1 and TRBJ2-1; D is uncertain. Trimming cost V 0 bases and J 2 bases, with 9 bases left between them. This CDR3 contains 15 residues. Germline V gene lookup returns CDR1 SGHRS and CDR2 YFSETQ. The CDR3 DNA reads as TGCGCCAGCAGCTTGGGGGGATCGACCTACAATGAGCAGTTCTTC. It specifies CASSLGGSTYNEQFF.

CDR3 protein: CSARADNEQFF. The CDR3 DNA sequence: TGCAGTGCCCGGGCGGACAATGAGCAGTTCTTC. The chain combines TRBV20-1 with TRBJ2-1; D gene ambiguous. Germline V gene data show CDR1 as DFQATT and CDR2 as SNEGSKA (reference sequence). Between the trimmed V and J ends, which lost 6 bases and 5 bases, there was a span of 8 bases. The length of the CDR3 is 11 residues.

The chain carries TRBV5-5 and TRBJ2-1, with 16 bases aligning to TRBD2. Germline lookup yields CDR1 SGHKS and CDR2 YYEKEE (reference sequence). The CDR3 extends over 17 amino acids. The V segment lost 4 bases and the J segment 7 bases; nucleotides outside the gene matches: 8. The CDR3 DNA reads TGTGCCAGCAGCCATGGGACTAGCGGGGGGGCCTTAAATGAGCAGTTCTTC. As protein: CASSHGTSGGALNEQFF. Full variable domain (remainder filled in from reference TRBV5-5 and TRBJ2-1): DAGVTQSPTHLIKTRGQQVTLRCSPISGHKSVSWYQQVLGQGPQFIFQYYEKEERGRGNFPDRFSARQFPNYSSELNVNALLLGDSALYLCASSHGTSGGALNEQFFGPGTRLTVL.

With respect to this clone: The junction shows a germline mismatch at one end, possibly a read error. Other DNA sequences within the sample encode an identical CDR3. The gene calls are TRBV28 and TRBJ2-7; 8 nucleotides align to TRBD2. Per the germline V gene, CDR1 is MDHEN and CDR2 is SYDVKM. The CDR3 has 14 residues. The CDR3 DNA sequence: TGCGCCAGCAGATCCCAGCGGGGGTACTACGAGCAGTACTTC. Translation: CASRSQRGYYEQYF.

The chain links TRBV7-6 to TRBJ2-7; 7 nucleotides match TRBD1. There are 15 residues in the CDR3. CDR1 is SGHVS and CDR2 is FNYEAQ in the germline V gene. V was clipped by 1 base and J by 2 bases; unmatched bases: 5. CDR3 sequence reads: CASSLEQGRTYEQYF. The CDR3 DNA is TGTGCCAGCAGCTTAGAACAGGGGCGAACCTACGAGCAGTACTTC.